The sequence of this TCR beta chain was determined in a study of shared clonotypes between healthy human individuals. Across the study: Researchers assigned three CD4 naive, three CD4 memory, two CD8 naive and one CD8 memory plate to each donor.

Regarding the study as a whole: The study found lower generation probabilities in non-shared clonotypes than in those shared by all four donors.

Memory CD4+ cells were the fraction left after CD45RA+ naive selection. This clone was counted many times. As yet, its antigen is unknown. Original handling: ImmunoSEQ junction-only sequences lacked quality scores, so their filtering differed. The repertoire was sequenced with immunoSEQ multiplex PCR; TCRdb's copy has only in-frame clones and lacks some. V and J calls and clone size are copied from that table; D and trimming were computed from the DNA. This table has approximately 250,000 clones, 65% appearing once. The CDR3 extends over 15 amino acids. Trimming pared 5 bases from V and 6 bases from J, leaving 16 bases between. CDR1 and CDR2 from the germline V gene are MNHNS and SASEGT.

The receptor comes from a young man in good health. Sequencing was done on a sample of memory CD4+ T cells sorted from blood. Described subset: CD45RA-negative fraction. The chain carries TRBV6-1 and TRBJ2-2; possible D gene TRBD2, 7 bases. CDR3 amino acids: CASSNTGGTPGELFF. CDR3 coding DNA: TGTGCCAGCAGTAACACCGGGGGGACACCCGGGGAGCTGTTTTTT.